A single sample gave rise to the 3 T cell receptor beta chains below, sequenced in a study of blood T cell repertoires in COVID-19. Sequenced by immunoSEQ multiplex PCR; TCRdb stores in-frame clones only, minus some. Of a few hundred thousand clones listed, roughly 84% are singletons. Sequenced: peripheral blood. The receptors stem from a middle-aged man with active or convalescent COVID-19.

V gene TRBV28 combines with J gene TRBJ1-3, with D perhaps TRBD1 (6 bases). The CDR3 is 12 amino acids. CDR1 and CDR2 from the germline V gene are MDHEN and SYDVKM. The CDR3 sequence: CATGSSGNTIYF. CDR3 nucleotide sequence: TGTGCGACAGGAAGCTCTGGAAACACCATATATTTT.

The chain combines TRBV28 with TRBJ2-5; 14 nucleotides line up with TRBD2. Germline V CDR1 and CDR2: MDHEN, SYDVKM. V was pared by 3 bases and J by 5 bases, with 2 bases of the junction left unmatched. The CDR3 sequence is 15 residues long. The CDR3 DNA is TGTGCCAGCAGTTTGGGACTAGCGGGGGTGGAGACCCAGTACTTC. Its translation is CASSLGLAGVETQYF.

The chain employs TRBV4-1 and TRBJ2-7; 9 bases align to TRBD1. Germline V gives CDR1 MGHRA, CDR2 YSYEKL. The V gene end was trimmed by 7 bases and the J gene end by 4 bases; junction bases not matched to a gene: 8. The CDR3 spans 14 residues. The CDR3 DNA is TGCGCCAGCACCCTGGGGACAGGGTTTTACGAGCAGTACTTC. Its translation: CASTLGTGFYEQYF.